The rows below give T cell receptor beta chains drawn from one sample of a study of cytomegalovirus exposure and HLA in healthy donors. Sequencing used immunoSEQ multiplex PCR; TCRdb keeps in-frame clones, though not all of them. This table has 55,000 to 85,000 clones, 60% to 80% appearing once. Input material: PBMCs. The receptors originated from a woman aged 40 to 50 in good health and CMV-seropositive. CDR3s leave out the opening cysteine and the closing phenylalanine or tryptophan.

j_call v_call cdr3_aa
TRBJ2-1 TRBV7-3 ASSLQRGYNEQF
TRBJ1-2 TRBV7-9 ASSPGLSSNYGYT
TRBJ2-1 TRBV6-5 ASSRASGGVDEQF
TRBJ2-1 TRBV5-1 ASSLGRTSGGPNNEQF
TRBJ1-1 TRBV5-1 ASSLAATVNTEAF
TRBJ1-4 TRBV28 ASSSESGAHGKLF
TRBJ2-2 TRBV10-1 ASSDRGDRVDGELF
TRBJ2-7 TRBV5-1 ASSLPNTTSGIGYSYEQY
TRBJ1-4 TRBV7-9 ASRGDRATNEKLF
TRBJ2-1 TRBV5-4 ASSSGQTGDNEQF
TRBJ2-7 TRBV6-6 ASSYTGGEQY
TRBJ2-1 TRBV2 ASSDVTLAGTYNEQF
TRBJ1-2 TRBV2 ASSEARGGNYGYT
TRBJ2-1 TRBV5-1 ASNLAGGQGNEQF
TRBJ2-1 TRBV13 ASSLEGGDYNGQF
TRBJ2-3 TRBV7-8 ASSFLSGLEGDTQY
TRBJ2-5 TRBV4-1 ASSQGTAGTQETQY
TRBJ2-3 TRBV5-1 ASSSFASGGSFADTQY
TRBJ2-2 TRBV5-1 ASSLRTSGGSGELF
TRBJ2-1 TRBV2 ASHRLALNEQF
TRBJ1-5 TRBV2 ASAGVNQPQH
TRBJ2-3 TRBV15 ATAMGRLGDTQY
TRBJ2-5 TRBV14 ASSPNRPNRELETQY
TRBJ1-1 TRBV6-5 ASIRGSGTEAF
TRBJ2-6 TRBV13 ASSYGQGGSGANVLT
TRBJ2-1 TRBV6-1 ASSEFGLPEF
TRBJ1-1 TRBV19 ASSRDRDPTEAF
TRBJ1-4 TRBV2 ASSETLRQAWEKLF
TRBJ2-2 TRBV9 ASSTTSGPNTGELF
TRBJ2-7 TRBV11-2 ASSLELVTGASYEQY
TRBJ1-6 TRBV6-1 ASIPEFNPAPLH
TRBJ2-7 TRBV9 ASSVGVDPDEEEQY
TRBJ2-5 TRBV11-1 ASSDRTGEKETQY
TRBJ1-2 TRBV9 ASSVGLGIHRYGYT
TRBJ1-1 TRBV12-5 ASGRGTGRYGEAF
TRBJ1-2 TRBV5-6 ASSLTVENGYT
TRBJ2-7 TRBV6-5 ASSYEKHRATYEQY
TRBJ1-4 TRBV7-2 ASSSYATNEKLF